The 32 T cell receptor beta chains below come from one sample, sequenced in a study of T cell responses to AZD1222 COVID-19 vaccine. Repertoires were generated with immunoSEQ multiplex PCR, while TCRdb's copy carries only in-frame clones and drops some. The sample carries around 86,000 clones, about 90% recorded once. The sample was peripheral blood, taken on day 0 of AZD1222 vaccination. The receptors come from an adult in good health.

This chain joins TRBV30 and TRBJ1-2; D call uncertain. Germline-derived CDR1 and CDR2 are GTSNPN and SVGIG (reference sequence). With 0 bases removed from V and 4 bases from J, the gap between germline ends came to 9 bases. This CDR3 spans 13 amino acids. The CDR3 spells CAWSVSGGYGYTF. The DNA of the CDR3 is TGTGCCTGGAGTGTGTCGGGAGGCTATGGCTACACCTTC.

This clone was seen a single time. The J gene is TRBJ1-1, the V gene TRBV7-2, with 7 bases aligning to TRBD1. CDR3 length: 15 amino acids. CDR1 is SGHTA and CDR2 is FQGNSA in the germline V gene. The V gene end was trimmed by 7 bases and the J gene end by 2 bases; junction bases not matched to a gene: 10. The chain's CDR3 is CASNLKGQSNTEAFF. The CDR3 nucleotides are TGTGCCAGCAACCTAAAGGGACAGTCTAACACTGAAGCTTTCTTT. The full variable domain, completed using reference TRBV7-2 and TRBJ1-1, is GAGVSQSPSNKVTEKGKDVELRCDPISGHTALYWYRQSLGQGLEFLIYFQGNSAPDKSGLPSDRFSAERTGGSVSTLTIQRTQQEDSAVYLCASNLKGQSNTEAFFGQGTRLTVV.

This clone occurred once. The chain has TRBV4-2 and TRBJ2-3; the D gene could be TRBD1 or TRBD2 (5 bases each). This CDR3 is 15 amino acids long. Germline CDR1 reads LGHNA; CDR2 reads YNFKEQ. V was trimmed by 0 bases and J by 0 bases, leaving 7 bases between them. The CDR3 reads CASSQDWGSTDTQYF. The CDR3 DNA reads as TGTGCCAGCAGCCAAGATTGGGGGAGCACAGATACGCAGTATTTT.

The chain recombines TRBV6-2 or TRBV6-3 with TRBJ1-1; D is perhaps TRBD1 (5 bases). Germline V gene sequence: CDR1 MNHEY, CDR2 SVGEGT. V lost 0 bases to trimming and J lost 2 bases, with 16 bases between them. The CDR3 is 17 amino acids. The CDR3 DNA follows: TGTGCCAGCAGTTACTCGAAGGGGAATTTATTCAACACTGAAGCTTTCTTT. Translation gives CASSYSKGNLFNTEAFF.

This rearrangement joins TRBV6-5 to TRBJ2-2; weak D call: TRBD2 (5 bases). Germline CDR1 and CDR2: MNHEY and SVGAGI. The V gene lost 6 bases and the J gene lost 6 bases, with 11 bases spanning the gap. This CDR3 spans 13 amino acids. As DNA, the CDR3 is TGTGCCAGCAGCCTACTAGTGGCCGGGGAGCTGTTTTTT. It codes for CASSLLVAGELFF.

This chain connects TRBV19 to TRBJ1-1; possibly TRBD1 for D (5 bases). V lost 3 bases and J lost 1, with 9 bases in between. In germline, CDR1 is LNHDA, CDR2 SQIVND (reference sequence). The CDR3 has 14 amino acids. CDR3 bases: TGTGCCAGTAGTATTAGGGACGGGAACACTGAAGCTTTCTTT. This sequence encodes CASSIRDGNTEAFF.

The gene calls are TRBV29-1 and TRBJ1-3, with 7 bases fitting TRBD1. CDR1 is SQVTM and CDR2 is ANQGSEA in the germline V gene. This CDR3 spans 13 amino acids. J lost 3 bases, V lost 1 base, and 0 bases had no gene match. This chain's CDR3 is CSVEGTGGNTIYF. CDR3 nucleotide sequence: TGCAGCGTTGAAGGGACAGGTGGAAACACCATATATTTT.

This clone has only one observation. The chain recombines TRBV6-5 with TRBJ2-6, with unresolved D. V shed 6 bases and J shed 2 bases, with 5 bases lying between them. The CDR3 sequence is 13 residues long. CDR1 is MNHEY, CDR2 SVGAGI, per germline. The CDR3 sequence is CASRGTGANVLTF. Here the CDR3 DNA reads TGTGCCAGCAGGGGAACTGGGGCCAACGTCCTGACTTTC.

This clone was seen only once. The chain has TRBV6-2 or TRBV6-3 and TRBJ1-5; 7 bases line up with TRBD1. This CDR3 comprises 16 residues. Germline V gives CDR1 MNHEY, CDR2 SVGEGT. V lost 6 bases and J lost 3; bases outside the gene matches: 11. Here the CDR3 DNA reads TGTGCCAGCAGCTCGAGGACAGGATTGATCAATCAGCCCCAGCATTTT. Its protein product is CASSSRTGLINQPQHF.

V gene TRBV3-1 (or the pseudogene TRBV3-2) combines with J gene TRBJ2-1; the match to TRBD1 covers 8 bases. The CDR3 runs 16 residues. In germline, CDR1 is LGHDT, CDR2 YNNKEL (reference sequence). V shed 4 bases, J shed 5 bases, and the junction held 10 bases outside the gene matches. Here the CDR3 reads CASSPIRQGLHNEQFF. As DNA, the CDR3 is TGTGCCAGCAGCCCGATCCGACAGGGGCTCCACAATGAGCAGTTCTTC.

J is TRBJ1-3 and V is TRBV27; no definite D call. Germline V gene data show CDR1 as MNHEY and CDR2 as SMNVEV (reference sequence). V lost 6 bases, J lost 0 bases, and 9 bases lay in between. The CDR3 loop spans 14 amino acids. DNA for the CDR3: TGTGCCAGCAGGGCCGGCCACTCTGGAAACACCATATATTTT. Its protein product is CASRAGHSGNTIYF.

V and J are TRBV4-3 and TRBJ1-4; D uncertain. Looked up from germline, CDR1 is LGHNA and CDR2 is YSLEER. V was pared by 1 base and J by 8 bases, with 14 bases between. This CDR3 comprises 15 residues. CDR3: CASSQGVQSREKLFF. The CDR3 nucleotides are TGCGCCAGCAGCCAAGGTGTCCAATCAAGGGAAAAACTGTTTTTT.

The CDR3 loop is CASSGRGRGGRMNTEAFF. The CDR3 nucleotides are TGTGCCAGCAGTGGTCGTGGCCGGGGTGGCCGCATGAACACTGAAGCTTTCTTT. The chain joins TRBV2 to TRBJ1-1, with no clear D. The V gene's germline CDR1 is SNHLY and CDR2 FYNNEI. The CDR3 has 18 amino acids. The ends were cut back, 4 bases at V and 0 bases at J, with 21 bases in the middle.

The J gene is TRBJ2-3, the V gene TRBV5-1, with TRBD2 as a possible D gene (6 bases). Deletions cut 4 bases from V and 2 bases from J, with 8 bases between. Germline V gene lookup returns CDR1 SGHRS and CDR2 YFSETQ. The CDR3 runs 13 residues. The CDR3 DNA follows: TGCGCCAGCAGCGCGGGGAACACAGATACGCAGTATTTT. Protein product: CASSAGNTDTQYF.

This clone appeared a single time. V usage is TRBV27 and J usage is TRBJ2-1; D perhaps matches TRBD2 (5 bases). The CDR3 totals 12 residues. Germline CDR1 reads MNHEY; CDR2 reads SMNVEV (reference sequence). Trimming left V 6 bases short and J 8 bases short, with 11 bases between. The CDR3 protein is CASSSWRDEQFF. In nucleotides, the CDR3 is TGTGCCAGCAGCTCCTGGCGGGATGAGCAGTTCTTC.

The V gene is TRBV4-1, the J gene TRBJ1-2, with D perhaps TRBD1 (5 bases). Germline CDR1 MGHRA, CDR2 YSYEKL. The CDR3 length is 14 residues. V dropped 5 bases and J dropped 1 base, with 11 bases sitting between them. Written as DNA, the CDR3 is TGCGCCAGCAGCGATATCAGGGATAACTATGGCTACACCTTC. Encoded protein: CASSDIRDNYGYTF.

This clone was counted only a few times. The chain joins TRBV19 to TRBJ1-1; D call uncertain. CDR1 and CDR2 (germline): LNHDA, SQIVND (reference sequence). Trimming shortened V by 5 bases and J by 4 bases, and 8 bases separated the two germline ends. CDR3 length: 12 residues. The CDR3 nucleotides read TGTGCCAGTAGTTGGAAGGCCACTGAAGCTTTCTTT. Protein: CASSWKATEAFF. Full variable domain (missing parts from reference TRBV19 and TRBJ1-1): DGGITQSPKYLFRKEGQNVTLSCEQNLNHDAMYWYRQDPGQGLRLIYYSQIVNDFQKGDIAEGYSVSREKKESFPLTVTSAQKNPTAFYLCASSWKATEAFFGQGTRLTVV.

The sample holds one count of this clone. V gene TRBV7-9 combines with J gene TRBJ2-5, with a possible D match to TRBD1 (7 bases). This CDR3 has 14 residues. Trimming removed 5 bases at V and 0 bases at J, with 10 bases between. From germline, CDR1 is SEHNR and CDR2 FQNEAQ (reference sequence). The CDR3 sequence is CASSPGGNQETQYF. The CDR3 DNA follows: TGTGCCAGCAGCCCAGGGGGGAACCAAGAGACCCAGTACTTC.

The chain carries TRBV23-1 and TRBJ1-2; 8 bases line up with TRBD1. TRBV23-1 is flagged as an ORF with uncertain function. CDR3 length: 16 amino acids. V gave up 0 bases and J gave up 6 bases; unmatched junction bases: 9. CDR3: CASSQSRGPGGDGYTF. The DNA for the CDR3 is TGCGCCAGCAGTCAATCGAGGGGGCCAGGGGGCGATGGCTACACCTTC.

The chain has TRBV9 and TRBJ1-5, with D perhaps TRBD1 (5 bases). The germline V gene encodes CDR1 SGDLS and CDR2 YYNGEE. The CDR3 is 15 residues long. Trimming took 0 bases from V and 0 from J, leaving 7 bases between them. The CDR3 sequence: CASSVGGHSNQPQHF. CDR3 DNA: TGTGCCAGCAGCGTAGGGGGCCATAGCAATCAGCCCCAGCATTTT.

This chain links TRBV19 with TRBJ1-2; 8 positions agree with TRBD1. With V trimmed by 4 bases and J by 6 bases, 7 bases remained unmatched. The CDR3 sequence is 14 residues long. Germline CDR1 is LNHDA and CDR2 is SQIVND (reference sequence). Written as DNA, the CDR3 is TGTGCCAGTAGTAGGGACAGGCTCCTGGATGGCTACACCTTC. This translates into CASSRDRLLDGYTF. Combining the CDR3 with reference TRBV19 and TRBJ1-2 gives the whole variable domain DGGITQSPKYLFRKEGQNVTLSCEQNLNHDAMYWYRQDPGQGLRLIYYSQIVNDFQKGDIAEGYSVSREKKESFPLTVTSAQKNPTAFYLCASSRDRLLDGYTFGSGTRLTVV.

J is TRBJ1-5 and V is TRBV18; a weak D match, TRBD1 (6 bases). This CDR3 spans 13 amino acids. V lost 3 bases to trimming and J lost 4 bases, with 7 bases between them. The V gene's germline CDR1 is KGHSH and CDR2 LQKENI. CDR3 nucleotides: TGTGCCAGCTCACCGGACAGAAATCAGCCCCAGCATTTT. Protein: CASSPDRNQPQHF.

J is TRBJ1-4 and V is TRBV25-1; D is undetermined. Germline-derived CDR1 and CDR2 are MGHDK and SYGVNS. The CDR3 spans 12 residues. Trimming cost V 4 bases and J 6 bases, with 6 bases left between them. CDR3 residues: CASSVSYEKLFF. In nucleotides, the CDR3 is TGTGCCAGCAGTGTTTCGTATGAAAAACTGTTTTTT. Based on the CDR3 plus reference TRBV25-1 and TRBJ1-4, the full variable domain is EADIYQTPRYLVIGTGKKITLECSQTMGHDKMYWYQQDPGMELHLIHYSYGVNSTEKGDLSSESTVSRIRTEHFPLTLESARPSHTSQYLCASSVSYEKLFFGSGTQLSVL.

The chain is built from TRBV6-2 or TRBV6-3 and TRBJ1-5; D is uncertain. The V end lost 4 bases, the J end lost 6 bases, and 13 bases lay between the germline ends. The CDR3 extends over 14 amino acids. Germline loops: CDR1 MNHEY, CDR2 SVGEGT. CDR3 in amino acids: CASSLFKGAQPQHF. CDR3 nucleotide sequence: TGTGCCAGCAGTTTATTCAAGGGTGCTCAGCCCCAGCATTTT.

The gene calls are TRBV7-3 and TRBJ2-7; a weak D match, TRBD1 (5 bases). With 3 bases removed from V and 2 bases from J, the gap between germline ends came to 17 bases. Germline V gives CDR1 SGHTA, CDR2 FQGTGA. CDR3 length: 16 amino acids. CDR3 coding DNA: TGTGCCAGCAGCTTTAAAGGGGATTCGGCCACCTACGAGCAGTACTTC. It codes for CASSFKGDSATYEQYF.

The V gene is TRBV5-1, the J gene TRBJ2-4; D is undetermined. Germline-derived CDR1 and CDR2 are SGHRS and YFSETQ. The germline V and J ends were trimmed by 0 bases and 4 bases, with 8 bases remaining between them. The CDR3 contains 14 residues. The CDR3 loop is CASSLGWEKNIQYF. The CDR3 DNA is TGCGCCAGCAGCTTGGGATGGGAAAAAAACATTCAGTACTTC.

The chain is built from TRBV7-9 and TRBJ1-4; 7 bases match TRBD1. This CDR3 comprises 14 residues. Germline V CDR1 and CDR2: SEHNR, FQNEAQ (reference sequence). With 3 bases clipped from V and 8 bases from J, the junction kept 6 bases outside the gene matches. CDR3 sequence reads: CASSLGGTEEKLFF. The CDR3 DNA reads as TGTGCCAGCAGCTTGGGCGGGACAGAAGAAAAACTGTTTTTT. Based on the CDR3 plus reference TRBV7-9 and TRBJ1-4, the full variable domain is DTGVSQNPRHKITKRGQNVTFRCDPISEHNRLYWYRQTLGQGPEFLTYFQNEAQLEKSRLLSDRFSAERPKGSFSTLEIQRTEQGDSAMYLCASSLGGTEEKLFFGSGTQLSVL.

This rearrangement joins TRBV6-1 to TRBJ1-1; the D is unclear. V gave up 2 bases and J gave up 5 bases, with 9 bases separating them. The germline V gene encodes CDR1 MNHNS and CDR2 SASEGT. The CDR3 loop spans 13 amino acids. CDR3 protein: CASSETRKTEAFF. CDR3 DNA sequence: TGTGCCAGCAGTGAAACACGGAAAACTGAAGCTTTCTTT.

The chain is built from TRBV6-2 or TRBV6-3 and TRBJ2-6; D not resolved. The CDR3 is 15 residues long. V was pared by 2 bases and J by 1 base, with 6 bases between. Germline V gene lookup returns CDR1 MNHEY and CDR2 SVGEGT. CDR3 sequence (DNA): TGTGCCAGCAGTTACCTGGCTTCTGGGGCCAACGTCCTGACTTTC. The encoded protein is CASSYLASGANVLTF.

The rearrangement links TRBV18 to TRBJ1-1; 10 bases agree with TRBD1. Germline V gives CDR1 KGHSH, CDR2 LQKENI. The CDR3 loop spans 15 amino acids. Trimming took 7 bases from V and 1 from J; bases not matched to a gene: 6. The CDR3 loop is CASLRDRGENTEAFF. CDR3 nucleotides: TGTGCCAGCTTGCGGGACAGGGGAGAGAACACTGAAGCTTTCTTT.

This clone was found once. Written as DNA, the CDR3 is TGTGCCAGCAGTGAAGGGGAGGAGGCTGAAAAACTGTTTTTT. This sequence encodes CASSEGEEAEKLFF. This sequence joins TRBV6-1 and TRBJ1-4; D remains unclear. V dropped 1 base and J dropped 7 bases, with 10 bases sitting between them. This CDR3 is built from 14 residues. Germline CDR1 is MNHNS and CDR2 is SASEGT.

The genes are TRBV27 and TRBJ2-1; 12 bases line up with TRBD2. This CDR3 comprises 17 residues. Germline V lookup: CDR1 MNHEY, CDR2 SMNVEV (reference sequence). Trimming removed 4 bases from V and 6 bases from J; junction bases left unmatched: 10. Here the CDR3 reads CASSSTGLAGWVNEQFF. The CDR3 DNA reads as TGTGCCAGCAGTTCTACCGGACTAGCGGGGTGGGTCAATGAGCAGTTCTTC.